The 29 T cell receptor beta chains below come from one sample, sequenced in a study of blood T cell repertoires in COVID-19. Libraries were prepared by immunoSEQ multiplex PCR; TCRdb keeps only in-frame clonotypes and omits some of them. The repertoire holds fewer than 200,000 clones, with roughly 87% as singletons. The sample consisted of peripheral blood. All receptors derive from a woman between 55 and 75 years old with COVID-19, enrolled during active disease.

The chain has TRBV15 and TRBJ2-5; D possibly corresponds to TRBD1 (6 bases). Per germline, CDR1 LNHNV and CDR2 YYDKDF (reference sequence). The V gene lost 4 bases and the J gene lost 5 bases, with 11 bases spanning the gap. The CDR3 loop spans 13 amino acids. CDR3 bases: TGTGCCACCAGCACACGCAGGGGCGAGACCCAGTACTTC. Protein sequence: CATSTRRGETQYF.

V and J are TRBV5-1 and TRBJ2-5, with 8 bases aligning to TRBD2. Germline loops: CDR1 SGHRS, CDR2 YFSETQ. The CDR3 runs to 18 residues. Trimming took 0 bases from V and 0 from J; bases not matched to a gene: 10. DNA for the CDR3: TGCGCCAGCAGCTTGGGACTTAGCGGGGCGACGTACCAAGAGACCCAGTACTTC. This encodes CASSLGLSGATYQETQYF.

CDR3 sequence: CASSLPGGGASDTQYF. For the CDR3, the DNA is TGTGCCAGCAGCCTCCCGGGCGGGGGGGCTTCAGATACGCAGTATTTT. The V gene is TRBV7-2, the J gene TRBJ2-3; 9 positions agree with TRBD2. V gave up 5 bases and J gave up 4 bases; unmatched junction bases: 10. Germline-derived CDR1 and CDR2 are SGHTA and FQGNSA. This CDR3 has 16 amino acids.

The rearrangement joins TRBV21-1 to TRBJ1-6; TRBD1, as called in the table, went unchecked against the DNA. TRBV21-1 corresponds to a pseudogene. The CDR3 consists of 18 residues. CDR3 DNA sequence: TGTGCCAGCAGCAAACGCAGGCCCCACCTCACCTATAATTCACCCCTCCACTTT. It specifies CASSKRRPHLTYNSPLHF.

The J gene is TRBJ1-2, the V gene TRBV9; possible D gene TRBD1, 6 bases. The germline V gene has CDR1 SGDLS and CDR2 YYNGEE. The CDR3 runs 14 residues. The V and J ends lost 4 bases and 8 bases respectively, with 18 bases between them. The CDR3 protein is CASSLPSRGGGYTF. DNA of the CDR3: TGTGCCAGCAGCTTACCGAGCAGGGGCGGCGGCTACACCTTC.

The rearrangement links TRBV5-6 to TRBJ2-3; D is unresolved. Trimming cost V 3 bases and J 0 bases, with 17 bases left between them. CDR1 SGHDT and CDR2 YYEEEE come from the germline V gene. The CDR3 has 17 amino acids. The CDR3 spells CASSSSFWASSTDTQYF. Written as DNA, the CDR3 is TGTGCCAGCAGCTCCTCCTTTTGGGCCTCTAGCACAGATACGCAGTATTTT.

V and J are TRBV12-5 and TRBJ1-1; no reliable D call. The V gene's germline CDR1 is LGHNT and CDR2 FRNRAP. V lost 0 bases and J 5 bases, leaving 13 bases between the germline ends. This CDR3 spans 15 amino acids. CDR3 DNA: TGTGCTAGTGGTTTGGTCACGGGCGGGGTGACTGAAGCTTTCTTT. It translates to CASGLVTGGVTEAFF.

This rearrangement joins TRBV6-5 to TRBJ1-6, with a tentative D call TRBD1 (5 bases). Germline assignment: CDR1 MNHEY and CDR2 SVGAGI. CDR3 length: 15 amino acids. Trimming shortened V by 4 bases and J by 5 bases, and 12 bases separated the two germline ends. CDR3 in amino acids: CASSLSTANNSPLHF. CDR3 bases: TGTGCCAGCAGTTTATCGACAGCAAATAATTCACCCCTCCACTTT.

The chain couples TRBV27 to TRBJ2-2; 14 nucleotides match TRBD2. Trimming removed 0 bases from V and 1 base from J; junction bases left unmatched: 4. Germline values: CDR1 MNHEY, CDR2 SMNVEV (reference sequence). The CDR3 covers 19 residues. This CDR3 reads CASSLSGLAGARNTGELFF. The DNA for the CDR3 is TGTGCCAGCAGTTTATCGGGACTAGCGGGGGCCCGGAACACCGGGGAGCTGTTTTTT.

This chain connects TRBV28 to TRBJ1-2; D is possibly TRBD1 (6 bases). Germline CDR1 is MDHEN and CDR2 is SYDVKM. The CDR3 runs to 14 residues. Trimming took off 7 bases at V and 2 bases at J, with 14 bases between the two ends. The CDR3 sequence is CASTKGGGNYGYTF. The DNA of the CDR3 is TGTGCCAGCACAAAGGGGGGGGGCAACTATGGCTACACCTTC.

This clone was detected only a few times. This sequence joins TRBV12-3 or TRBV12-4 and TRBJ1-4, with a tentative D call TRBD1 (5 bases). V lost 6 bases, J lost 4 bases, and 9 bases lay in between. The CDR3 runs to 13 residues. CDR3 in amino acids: CASSRGGNEKLFF. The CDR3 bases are TGTGCCAGCAGCCGGGGGGGTAATGAAAAACTGTTTTTT.

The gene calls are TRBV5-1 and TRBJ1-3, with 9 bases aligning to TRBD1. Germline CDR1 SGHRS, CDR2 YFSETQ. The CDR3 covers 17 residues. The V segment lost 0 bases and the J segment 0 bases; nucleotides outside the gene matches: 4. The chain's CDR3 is CASSLGGQGISGNTIYF. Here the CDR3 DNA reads TGCGCCAGCAGCTTGGGCGGACAGGGGATCTCTGGAAACACCATATATTTT.

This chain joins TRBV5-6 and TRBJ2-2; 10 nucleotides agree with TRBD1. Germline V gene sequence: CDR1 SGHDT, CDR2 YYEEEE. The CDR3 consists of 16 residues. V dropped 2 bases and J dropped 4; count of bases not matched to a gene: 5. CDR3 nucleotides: TGTGCCAGCAGCTTACGACAGGGGGCGAGCACCGGGGAGCTGTTTTTT. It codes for CASSLRQGASTGELFF. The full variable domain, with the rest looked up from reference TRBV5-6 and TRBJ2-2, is DAGVTQSPTHLIKTRGQQVTLRCSPKSGHDTVSWYQQALGQGPQFIFQYYEEEERQRGNFPDRFSGHQFPNYSSELNVNALLLGDSALYLCASSLRQGASTGELFFGEGSRLTVL.

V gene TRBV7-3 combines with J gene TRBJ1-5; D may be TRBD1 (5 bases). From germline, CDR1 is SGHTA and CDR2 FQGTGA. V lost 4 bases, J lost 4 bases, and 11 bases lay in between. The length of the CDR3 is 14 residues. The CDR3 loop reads CASSSRQTNQPQHF. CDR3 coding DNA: TGTGCCAGCAGCTCTCGACAGACTAATCAGCCCCAGCATTTT. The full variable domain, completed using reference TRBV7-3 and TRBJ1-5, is GAGVSQTPSNKVTEKGKYVELRCDPISGHTALYWYRQSLGQGPEFLIYFQGTGAADDSGLPNDRFFAVRPEGSVSTLKIQRTERGDSAVYLCASSSRQTNQPQHFGDGTRLSIL.

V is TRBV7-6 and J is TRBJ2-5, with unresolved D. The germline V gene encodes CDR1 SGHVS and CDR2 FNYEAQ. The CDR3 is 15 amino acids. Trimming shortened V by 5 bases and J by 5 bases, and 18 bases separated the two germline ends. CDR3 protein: CASSNAVGLGETQYF. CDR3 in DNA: TGTGCCAGCAGCAACGCTGTGGGCCTCGGCGAGACCCAGTACTTC.

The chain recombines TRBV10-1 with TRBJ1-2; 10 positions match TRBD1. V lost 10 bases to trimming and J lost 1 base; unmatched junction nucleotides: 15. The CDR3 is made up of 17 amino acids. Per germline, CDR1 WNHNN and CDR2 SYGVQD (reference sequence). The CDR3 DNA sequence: TGCGCCACCACGACCTTCCGGGACAGGGGTCGTAACTATGGCTACACCTTC. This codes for CATTTFRDRGRNYGYTF.

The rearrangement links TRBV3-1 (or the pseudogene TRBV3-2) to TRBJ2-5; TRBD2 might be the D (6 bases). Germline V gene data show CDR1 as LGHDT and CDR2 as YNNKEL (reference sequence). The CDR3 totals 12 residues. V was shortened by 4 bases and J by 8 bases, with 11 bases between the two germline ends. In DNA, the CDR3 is TGTGCCAGCAGCCGGGACTCCCCTACCCAGTACTTC. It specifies CASSRDSPTQYF.

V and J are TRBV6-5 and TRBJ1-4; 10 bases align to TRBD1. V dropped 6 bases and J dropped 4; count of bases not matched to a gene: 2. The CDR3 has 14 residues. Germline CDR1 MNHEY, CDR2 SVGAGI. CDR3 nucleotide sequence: TGTGCCAGCAGACGGGACAGGGGTAATGAAAAACTGTTTTTT. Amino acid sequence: CASRRDRGNEKLFF.

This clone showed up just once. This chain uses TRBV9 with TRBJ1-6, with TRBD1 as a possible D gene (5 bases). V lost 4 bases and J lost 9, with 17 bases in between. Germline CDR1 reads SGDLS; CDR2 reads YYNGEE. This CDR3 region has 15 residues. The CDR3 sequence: CASSLVGGIGSPLHF. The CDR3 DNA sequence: TGTGCCAGCAGCCTAGTGGGGGGAATCGGTTCACCCCTCCACTTT.

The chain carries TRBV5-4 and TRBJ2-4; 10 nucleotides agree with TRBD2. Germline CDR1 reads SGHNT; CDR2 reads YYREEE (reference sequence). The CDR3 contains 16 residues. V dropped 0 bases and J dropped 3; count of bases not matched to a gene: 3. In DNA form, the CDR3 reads TGTGCCAGCAGCTTGGACCAGCGGGGGGGCAAAAACATTCAGTACTTC. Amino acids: CASSLDQRGGKNIQYF. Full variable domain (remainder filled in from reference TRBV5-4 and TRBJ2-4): ETGVTQSPTHLIKTRGQQVTLRCSSQSGHNTVSWYQQALGQGPQFIFQYYREEENGRGNFPPRFSGLQFPNYSSELNVNALELDDSALYLCASSLDQRGGKNIQYFGAGTRLSVL.

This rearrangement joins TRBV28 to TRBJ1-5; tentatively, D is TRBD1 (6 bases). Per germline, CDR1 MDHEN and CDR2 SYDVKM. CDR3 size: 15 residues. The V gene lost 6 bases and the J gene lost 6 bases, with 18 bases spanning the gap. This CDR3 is CASRPRTGHSQPQHF. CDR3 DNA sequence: TGTGCCAGCAGGCCCAGAACGGGACACTCTCAGCCCCAGCATTTT.

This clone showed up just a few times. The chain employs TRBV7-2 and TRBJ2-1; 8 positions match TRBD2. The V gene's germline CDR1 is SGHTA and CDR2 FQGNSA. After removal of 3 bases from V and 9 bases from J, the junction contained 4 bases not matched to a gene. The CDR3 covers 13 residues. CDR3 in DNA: TGTGCCAGCAGCTTGCAGCGGGAGCGTGAGCAGTTCTTC. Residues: CASSLQREREQFF. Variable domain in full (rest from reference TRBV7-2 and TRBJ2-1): GAGVSQSPSNKVTEKGKDVELRCDPISGHTALYWYRQSLGQGLEFLIYFQGNSAPDKSGLPSDRFSAERTGGSVSTLTIQRTQQEDSAVYLCASSLQREREQFFGPGTRLTVL.

CDR3 protein: CASSFYSYNEQFF. The CDR3 DNA sequence: TGTGCCAGCAGTTTTTACAGCTACAATGAGCAGTTCTTC. This rearrangement joins TRBV27 to TRBJ2-1; no firm D call. The CDR3 covers 13 residues. Looked up from germline, CDR1 is MNHEY and CDR2 is SMNVEV (reference sequence). V was cut by 3 bases and J by 3 bases, with 6 bases left in between.

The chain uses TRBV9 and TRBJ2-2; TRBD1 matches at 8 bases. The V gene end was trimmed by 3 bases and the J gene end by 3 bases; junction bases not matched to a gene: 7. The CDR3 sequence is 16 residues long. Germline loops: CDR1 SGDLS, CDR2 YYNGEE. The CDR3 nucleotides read TGTGCCAGCAGCGCTTCCAGGGGGCCCTACACCGGGGAGCTGTTTTTT. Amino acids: CASSASRGPYTGELFF.

The CDR3 loop is CASSIGTGGGQPQHF. CDR3 in DNA: TGTGCCAGTAGTATAGGGACAGGGGGAGGACAGCCCCAGCATTTT. This rearrangement joins TRBV19 to TRBJ1-5, with 10 bases lining up with TRBD1. Germline loops: CDR1 LNHDA, CDR2 SQIVND (reference sequence). This CDR3 is 15 amino acids long. Trimming cost V 1 base and J 7 bases; bases outside gene matches: 4. Full variable domain (remainder filled in from reference TRBV19 and TRBJ1-5): DGGITQSPKYLFRKEGQNVTLSCEQNLNHDAMYWYRQDPGQGLRLIYYSQIVNDFQKGDIAEGYSVSREKKESFPLTVTSAQKNPTAFYLCASSIGTGGGQPQHFGDGTRLSIL.

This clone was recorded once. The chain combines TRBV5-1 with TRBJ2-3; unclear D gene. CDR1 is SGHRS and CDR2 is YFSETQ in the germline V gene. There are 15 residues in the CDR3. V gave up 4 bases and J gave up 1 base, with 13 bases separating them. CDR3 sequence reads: CASSPNFPGTDTQYF. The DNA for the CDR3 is TGCGCCAGCAGCCCCAACTTCCCCGGCACAGATACGCAGTATTTT.

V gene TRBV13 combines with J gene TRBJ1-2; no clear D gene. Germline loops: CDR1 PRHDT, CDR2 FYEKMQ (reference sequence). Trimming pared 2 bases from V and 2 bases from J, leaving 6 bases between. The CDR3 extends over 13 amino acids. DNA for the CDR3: TGTGCCAGCAGCTTACCCCAGAACTATGGCTACACCTTC. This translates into CASSLPQNYGYTF.

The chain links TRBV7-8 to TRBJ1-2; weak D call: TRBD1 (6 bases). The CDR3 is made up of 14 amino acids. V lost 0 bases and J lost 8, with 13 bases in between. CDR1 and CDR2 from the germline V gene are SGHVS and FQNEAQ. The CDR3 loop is CASSLAPGVGGYTF. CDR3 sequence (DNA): TGTGCCAGCAGCTTAGCCCCAGGGGTGGGGGGCTACACCTTC.

The CDR3 is CASSFDRGREKLFF. As DNA, the CDR3 is TGTGCCAGCAGTTTCGACAGGGGGCGTGAAAAACTGTTTTTT. The chain couples TRBV6-5 to TRBJ1-4; 10 nucleotides match TRBD1. Looked up from germline, CDR1 is MNHEY and CDR2 is SVGAGI. CDR3 size: 14 residues. Losses at the gene ends were 4 bases for V and 7 bases for J; bases not matched to a gene: 3.